This T cell receptor (beta chain) was obtained from a study of spatial heterogeneity in lung cancer. As to time point: sample taken at primary tumor resection. The table lists this clonotype with a few counts. This CDR3 is built from 15 residues. V was clipped by 7 bases and J by 3 bases, with 18 bases between them. TCRdb processed the 5' RACE reads anew with MiXCR; each CDR3 protein has one entry. The data contain roughly 80,000 distinct CDR3 sequences, under 8.5% of them singletons. The chain couples TRBV12-3 or TRBV12-4 to TRBJ1-2; D is undetermined. Sample: PBMCs, taken at surgery. The sequence was collected from a male donor with early-stage non-small cell lung cancer. The CDR3 loop reads CASNNRARGYYGYTF. For the CDR3, the DNA is TGTGCCAGCAACAATAGGGCACGAGGGTACTATGGCTACACCTTC.